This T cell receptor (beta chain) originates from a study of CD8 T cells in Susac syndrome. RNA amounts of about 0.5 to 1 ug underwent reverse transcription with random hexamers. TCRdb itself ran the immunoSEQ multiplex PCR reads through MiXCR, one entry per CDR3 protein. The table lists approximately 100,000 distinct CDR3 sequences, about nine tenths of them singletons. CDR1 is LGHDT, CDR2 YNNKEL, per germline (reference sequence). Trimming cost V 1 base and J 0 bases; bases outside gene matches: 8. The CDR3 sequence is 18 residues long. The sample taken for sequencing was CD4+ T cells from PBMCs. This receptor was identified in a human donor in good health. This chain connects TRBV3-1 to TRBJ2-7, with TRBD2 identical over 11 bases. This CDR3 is CASSQVGTSGGSSYEQYF. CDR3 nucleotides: TGTGCCAGCAGCCAAGTAGGTACTAGCGGGGGTAGCTCCTACGAGCAGTACTTC.